This TCR beta chain was recorded in a study of read filtering for tumor transcriptome and immune sequencing. Study information: DNase treatment preceded whole-transcriptome library preparation. Study-wide results and caveats: IR-seq captured clonotypes deeper and more reliably than RNA-seq. Dropping single-read clonotypes raised IR-seq and RNA-seq shared-clonotype correlation.

Molecular barcoded adaptors covering alpha/delta and beta/gamma chains were used on approximately 440 ng RNA. TCRdb redid the calling of the reads with MiXCR, one entry per CDR3 protein. The top ten hold 9.5% to 11% of the sample, which has some 120,000 distinct CDR3 sequences, approximately 13% seen once. This clonotype came up many times. Its target is unknown. V was trimmed by 0 bases and J by 1 base, leaving 9 bases between them. The CDR3 is 15 residues long. This clonotype originated in a donor aged 40 or older with multiple myeloma. This chain uses TRBV5-7 with TRBJ2-3; D not certain. TRBV5-7 is recorded as an ORF, its role being uncertain. Sequencing was done on a sample of a population of CD138-negative cells sorted from bone marrow. CDR3 region: CASSLACRCTDTQYF. CDR3 coding DNA: TGTGCCAGCAGCTTGGCTTGCCGCTGCACAGATACGCAGTATTTT.